One and the same sample provided the 26 T cell receptor beta chains below, sequenced in a study of CD8 T cells in Susac syndrome. Random hexamers were used to reverse transcribe roughly 0.45 to 1 ug of RNA. TCRdb re-called the immunoSEQ multiplex PCR reads through MiXCR, storing one row per CDR3 protein. Of over 95,000 distinct CDR3 sequences in the sample, over 90% were seen once. Source material: CD4+ T cells from PBMCs. These receptors were obtained from a human donor in good health.

J is TRBJ2-1 and V is TRBV7-9; D is unresolved. The CDR3 spans 13 residues. The V and J ends lost 5 bases and 10 bases respectively, with 15 bases between them. Germline values: CDR1 SEHNR, CDR2 FQNEAQ (reference sequence). The chain's CDR3 is CASSRIDMGEQFF. The CDR3 nucleotides read TGTGCCAGCAGCCGGATAGACATGGGGGAGCAGTTCTTC.

This chain joins TRBV7-2 and TRBJ2-5; 7 nucleotides line up with TRBD2. Trimming at V came to 5 bases and at J to 4 bases, leaving 7 bases not matched to a gene. Germline-derived CDR1 and CDR2 are SGHTA and FQGNSA. The CDR3 contains 14 residues. The chain's CDR3 is CASSKPRGGETQYF. The CDR3 DNA reads TGTGCCAGCAGCAAGCCCCGCGGGGGAGAGACCCAGTACTTC.

This rearrangement joins TRBV7-2 to TRBJ2-7; 7 bases are a match to TRBD1. The germline CDR1 and CDR2 sequences are SGHTA and FQGNSA. This CDR3 comprises 15 residues. V lost 4 bases to trimming and J lost 0 bases; unmatched junction nucleotides: 6. CDR3 DNA sequence: TGTGCCAGCAGCTCAGGCAGGGGGAGCTCCTACGAGCAGTACTTC. This codes for CASSSGRGSSYEQYF.

The rearrangement links TRBV4-2 to TRBJ1-3; TRBD1 is a possible D gene (6 bases). CDR1 and CDR2 from the germline V gene are LGHNA and YNFKEQ. V lost 1 base, J lost 0 bases, and 13 bases lay in between. The CDR3 is 17 residues long. CDR3 amino acids: CASSQGPTGSSGNTIYF. CDR3 DNA sequence: TGTGCCAGCAGCCAAGGACCAACAGGGTCCTCTGGAAACACCATATATTTT.

In the case of this clonotype: The junction departs from the called germline gene at one end, perhaps through a read error. The chain has TRBV15 and TRBJ2-7; 13 bases agree with TRBD2. The V gene's germline CDR1 is LNHNV and CDR2 YYDKDF (reference sequence). The CDR3 covers 17 residues. This CDR3 reads CATSRELAGGPGYGQYF. CDR3 nucleotides: TGTGCCACCAGCAGAGAACTAGCGGGAGGGCCCGGGTACGGGCAGTACTTC.

The V gene is TRBV19, the J gene TRBJ1-1; 10 bases line up with TRBD1. The germline gives CDR1 LNHDA, CDR2 SQIVND (reference sequence). Trimming removed 4 bases from V and 6 bases from J; junction bases left unmatched: 5. The CDR3 is 14 amino acids. CDR3 bases: TGTGCCAGTAGTACGGGACAGGGGCGGGCTGAAGCTTTCTTT. Its protein product is CASSTGQGRAEAFF. The complete variable domain, with remaining parts taken from reference TRBV19 and TRBJ1-1, reads DGGITQSPKYLFRKEGQNVTLSCEQNLNHDAMYWYRQDPGQGLRLIYYSQIVNDFQKGDIAEGYSVSREKKESFPLTVTSAQKNPTAFYLCASSTGQGRAEAFFGQGTRLTVV.

The gene calls are TRBV7-2 and TRBJ1-2; D might be TRBD1 (6 bases). V shed 3 bases and J shed 4 bases, with 21 bases lying between them. The length of the CDR3 is 17 residues. Germline loops: CDR1 SGHTA, CDR2 FQGNSA. The CDR3 region has the DNA TGTGCCAGCAGCTTCAGGGGAGGGGCCAGTGGGGGCTATGGCTACACCTTC. It specifies CASSFRGGASGGYGYTF. The whole variable domain, filled in from reference TRBV7-2 and TRBJ1-2, reads GAGVSQSPSNKVTEKGKDVELRCDPISGHTALYWYRQSLGQGLEFLIYFQGNSAPDKSGLPSDRFSAERTGGSVSTLTIQRTQQEDSAVYLCASSFRGGASGGYGYTFGSGTRLTVV.

The table lists this clonotype with a count of one. The rearrangement joins TRBV7-6 to TRBJ1-4; 11 nucleotides match TRBD1. This CDR3 spans 16 amino acids. Germline CDR1 SGHVS, CDR2 FNYEAQ. V lost 1 base to trimming and J lost 7 bases; unmatched junction nucleotides: 5. In nucleotides, the CDR3 is TGTGCCAGCAGCTTAGGGACAGGGGGCTTTAGTGAAAAACTGTTTTTT. It translates to CASSLGTGGFSEKLFF.

The V call is TRBV12-3 or TRBV12-4, the J call TRBJ1-5; 7 positions agree with TRBD1. The CDR3 has 15 residues. V lost 6 bases, J lost 1 base, and 6 bases stayed unmatched. CDR3 residues: CASSLQGSSNQPQHF. The CDR3 DNA reads TGTGCCAGCAGCCTACAGGGGAGCAGCAATCAGCCCCAGCATTTT.

The chain uses TRBV20-1 and TRBJ2-7, with 8 positions matching TRBD2. CDR1 is DFQATT, CDR2 SNEGSKA, per germline (reference sequence). This CDR3 spans 16 amino acids. V lost 0 bases, J lost 0 bases, and 7 bases stayed unmatched. The CDR3 DNA is TGCAGTGCTAGAGATTCTGCAGGGACTAGCTCCTACGAGCAGTACTTC. As protein: CSARDSAGTSSYEQYF.

The V gene is TRBV5-4, the J gene TRBJ2-1; D assignment may be TRBD1 or TRBD2 (5 bases each). The CDR3 has 16 residues. Trimming removed 3 bases from V and 9 bases from J, with 22 bases in between. Germline loops: CDR1 SGHNT, CDR2 YYREEE (reference sequence). The CDR3 protein is CASSYGDVGQGVEQFF. The CDR3 DNA sequence: TGTGCCAGCAGCTACGGGGACGTTGGGCAGGGAGTTGAGCAGTTCTTC. The variable domain in full, completed from reference TRBV5-4 and TRBJ2-1, reads ETGVTQSPTHLIKTRGQQVTLRCSSQSGHNTVSWYQQALGQGPQFIFQYYREEENGRGNFPPRFSGLQFPNYSSELNVNALELDDSALYLCASSYGDVGQGVEQFFGPGTRLTVL.

This chain uses TRBV7-2 with TRBJ2-7, with TRBD1 matching over 9 bases. The CDR3 is made up of 15 amino acids. The V gene end was trimmed by 10 bases and the J gene end by 7 bases; junction bases not matched to a gene: 17. Per the germline V gene, CDR1 is SGHTA and CDR2 is FQGNSA. CDR3 amino acids: CATAVGDRAIGEQYF. As DNA, the CDR3 is TGTGCCACCGCCGTCGGGGACAGGGCTATCGGTGAGCAGTACTTC.

CDR3 in DNA: TGTGCCAGCAGCCATTTAACCGGGGAGCTGTTTTTT. This translates into CASSHLTGELFF. V gene TRBV7-2 combines with J gene TRBJ2-2, with D uncertain. V was trimmed by 5 bases and J by 5 bases, leaving 6 bases between them. CDR1 SGHTA and CDR2 FQGNSA come from the germline V gene. CDR3 size: 12 residues.

The V gene is TRBV20-1, the J gene TRBJ2-3; 13 positions match TRBD2. Trimming removed 5 bases from V and 4 bases from J; junction bases left unmatched: 12. Germline CDR1 DFQATT, CDR2 SNEGSKA (reference sequence). The CDR3 is 17 residues long. This chain's CDR3 is CSAVTSGRRFRADTQYF. The CDR3 coding sequence is TGCAGTGCTGTGACTAGCGGGAGGAGGTTCAGAGCAGATACGCAGTATTTT.

J is TRBJ1-6 and V is TRBV5-4, with D possibly TRBD1 on 6 matching bases. The CDR3 sequence is 15 residues long. Germline CDR1 reads SGHNT; CDR2 reads YYREEE (reference sequence). Trimming removed 4 bases at V and 5 bases at J, with 13 bases between. Here the CDR3 reads CASSHGTSNNSPLHF. CDR3 coding DNA: TGTGCCAGCAGCCACGGGACATCCAATAATTCACCCCTCCACTTT.

The rearrangement joins TRBV18 to TRBJ2-7; perhaps TRBD2 as D (5 bases). Germline CDR1 and CDR2: KGHSH and LQKENI. The CDR3 consists of 12 residues. V was clipped by 3 bases and J by 7 bases, with 10 bases between them. CDR3 bases: TGTGCCAGCTCACCGAGGGCGGAGGAGCAGTACTTC. Its translation: CASSPRAEEQYF.

This rearrangement joins TRBV10-3 to TRBJ1-6; no clear D. Between the trimmed V and J ends, which lost 6 bases and 4 bases, there was a span of 10 bases. The CDR3 extends over 14 amino acids. The germline V gene encodes CDR1 ENHRY and CDR2 SYGVKD. The CDR3 sequence: CAIRPTGYNSPLHF. The CDR3 DNA is TGTGCCATCAGACCAACGGGGTATAATTCACCCCTCCACTTT.

The chain carries TRBV12-3 or TRBV12-4 and TRBJ2-5; a weak D match, TRBD1 (5 bases). The CDR3 is made up of 14 amino acids. V lost 5 bases to trimming and J lost 4 bases, with 14 bases between them. CDR3 in DNA: TGTGCCAGCAGTCGCCGACAGCCAGGAGAGACCCAGTACTTC. Encoded protein: CASSRRQPGETQYF.

CDR3 amino acids: CASSDGTTRNEKLFF. CDR3 bases: TGCGCCAGCAGCGATGGGACAACCAGAAATGAAAAACTGTTTTTT. This sequence joins TRBV5-1 and TRBJ1-4, with a possible D match to TRBD1 (6 bases). CDR1 and CDR2 (germline): SGHRS, YFSETQ. Trimming left V 4 bases short and J 5 bases short, with 15 bases between. This CDR3 contains 15 residues.

This clonotype was observed a few times. The V call is TRBV3-1, the J call TRBJ2-7, with TRBD1 as a possible D gene (6 bases). The CDR3 extends over 16 amino acids. V was cut by 1 base and J by 3 bases, with 16 bases left in between. CDR1 and CDR2 from the germline V gene are LGHDT and YNNKEL (reference sequence). The CDR3 DNA follows: TGTGCCAGCAGCCAAGCTCCGACAGGAGGTCTCTACGAGCAGTACTTC. Translating gives CASSQAPTGGLYEQYF.

The J gene is TRBJ2-3, the V gene TRBV10-3; 9 bases fit TRBD2. V shed 7 bases and J 2 bases; nucleotides not matched to a gene: 1. The CDR3 extends over 13 amino acids. Germline V lookup: CDR1 ENHRY, CDR2 SYGVKD. The DNA of the CDR3 is TGTGCCATCACTAGCGGGGCCACAGATACGCAGTATTTT. As protein: CAITSGATDTQYF.

V gene TRBV5-1 combines with J gene TRBJ2-1, with D perhaps matching TRBD1 (6 bases). Germline CDR1 is SGHRS and CDR2 is YFSETQ. The CDR3 is 11 amino acids. Trimming took off 7 bases at V and 7 bases at J, with 9 bases between the two ends. CDR3 region: CASLQGNEQFF. CDR3 DNA: TGCGCCAGCCTCCAGGGGAATGAGCAGTTCTTC.

This chain links TRBV27 with TRBJ2-6; tentatively, D is TRBD1 (5 bases). This CDR3 is built from 13 residues. CDR1 and CDR2 from the germline V gene are MNHEY and SMNVEV (reference sequence). V was pared by 5 bases and J by 9 bases, with 11 bases between. CDR3 residues: CASSRTTFNVLTF. CDR3 DNA sequence: TGTGCCAGCAGTCGGACAACTTTCAACGTCCTGACTTTC.

The chain has TRBV19 and TRBJ1-1; perhaps TRBD1 as D (5 bases). This CDR3 spans 13 amino acids. V gave up 7 bases and J gave up 4 bases, with 13 bases separating them. Germline-derived CDR1 and CDR2 are LNHDA and SQIVND (reference sequence). Here the CDR3 DNA reads TGTGCCAGTAAAGAGGGGCCCGGCACTGAAGCTTTCTTT. Translated, it gives CASKEGPGTEAFF.

This sequence joins TRBV6-1 and TRBJ2-6; D is uncertain. CDR1 and CDR2 (germline): MNHNS, SASEGT. Trimming took 5 bases from V and 5 from J, leaving 4 bases between them. The CDR3 contains 12 residues. The DNA for the CDR3 is TGTGCCAGCAGTTTCCGGGCCAACGTCCTGACTTTC. Its protein is CASSFRANVLTF.

The J gene is TRBJ1-5, the V gene TRBV7-9; tentative D call: TRBD1 (5 bases). Germline V gene lookup returns CDR1 SEHNR and CDR2 FQNEAQ (reference sequence). V gave up 3 bases and J gave up 6 bases, with 12 bases separating them. The CDR3 spans 14 residues. The CDR3 here is CASSLDGGIQPQHF. CDR3 nucleotides: TGTGCCAGCAGCTTGGATGGGGGAATTCAGCCCCAGCATTTT.